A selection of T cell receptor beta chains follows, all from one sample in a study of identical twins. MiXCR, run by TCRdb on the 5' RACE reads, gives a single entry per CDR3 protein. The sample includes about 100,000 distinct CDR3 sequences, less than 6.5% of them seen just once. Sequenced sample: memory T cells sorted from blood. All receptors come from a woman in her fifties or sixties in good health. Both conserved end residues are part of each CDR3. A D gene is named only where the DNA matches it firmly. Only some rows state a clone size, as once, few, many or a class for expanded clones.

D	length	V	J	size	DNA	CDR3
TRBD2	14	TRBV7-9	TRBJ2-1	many	TGTGCCAGCAGCTTATTAGCGGGTCACAATGAGCAGTTCTTC	CASSLLAGHNEQFF
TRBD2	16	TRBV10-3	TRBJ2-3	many	TGTGCCATCAGTGACCCGGGAGGCCTCCGCACAGATACGCAGTATTTT	CAISDPGGLRTDTQYF
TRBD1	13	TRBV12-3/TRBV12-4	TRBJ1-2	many	TGTGCCAGCAGCCTGGGACAGGGAGGGGGCTACACCTTC	CASSLGQGGGYTF
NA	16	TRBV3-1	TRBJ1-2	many	TGTGCCAGCAGCCAAGATCGAGGTGTCGGCGGGAGTGGCTACACCTTC	CASSQDRGVGGSGYTF
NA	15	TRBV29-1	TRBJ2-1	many	TGCAGCGTTGAAAGCGGGCTGAGCTCCTACAATGAGCAGTTCTTC	CSVESGLSSYNEQFF
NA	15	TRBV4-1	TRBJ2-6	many	TGCGCCAGCAGCCAAGTGGCCGCTGGGGCCAACGTCCTGACTTTC	CASSQVAAGANVLTF
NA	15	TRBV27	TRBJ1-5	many	TGTGCCAGCAGTTTACTGTCGGGGGCCGGTCAGCCCCAGCATTTT	CASSLLSGAGQPQHF
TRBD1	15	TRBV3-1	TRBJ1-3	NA	TGTGCCAGCAGCCCATCTTTGACAGGGCAAAACACCATATATTTT	CASSPSLTGQNTIYF
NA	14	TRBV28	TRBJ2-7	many	TGTGCCAGCAGCGATAACAGGGAAACCTACGAGCAGTACTTC	CASSDNRETYEQYF
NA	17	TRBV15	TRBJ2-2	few	TGTGCCACCAGCAGTTTAAGTGGGACCCTCTTACTCGGGGAGCTGTTTTTT	CATSSLSGTLLLGELFF
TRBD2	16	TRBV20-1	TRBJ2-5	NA	TGCAGTGCTAGAGATCTAAGTAGCGGGAAGTCTGAGACCCAGTACTTC	CSARDLSSGKSETQYF
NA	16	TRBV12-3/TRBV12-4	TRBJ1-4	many	TGTGCCAGCAGTTTAAATTCCATCAGGGCTCGCGAAAAACTGTTTTTT	CASSLNSIRAREKLFF
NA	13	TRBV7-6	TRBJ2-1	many	TGTGCCAGCAGCTTACTAGCCACCAATGAGCAGTTCTTC	CASSLLATNEQFF
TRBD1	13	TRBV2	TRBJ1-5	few	TGTGCCAGCAGGGACAGGGGGGACCAGCCCCAGCATTTT	CASRDRGDQPQHF
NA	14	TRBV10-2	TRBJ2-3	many	TGCGCCAGCAGAGTTGACAGTCACACAGATACGCAGTATTTT	CASRVDSHTDTQYF
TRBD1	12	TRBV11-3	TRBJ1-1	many	TGTGCCAGCAGCATGGGACAGTTTTGGGCTTTCTTT	CASSMGQFWAFF
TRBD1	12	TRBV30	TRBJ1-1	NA	TGTGCCTGGGGGACAGGGTACACTGAAGCTTTCTTT	CAWGTGYTEAFF
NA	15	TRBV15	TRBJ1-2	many	TGTGCCACCAGCAGAGAGGGAGTGCGGGTCGAGGGCTACACCTTC	CATSREGVRVEGYTF
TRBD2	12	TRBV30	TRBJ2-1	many	TGTGCCCGCCGCTTAGCGGGCGGTGAGCAGTTCTTC	CARRLAGGEQFF
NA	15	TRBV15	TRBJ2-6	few	TGTGCCACCAGCGACCAGAACTCTGGGGCCAACGTCCTGACTTTC	CATSDQNSGANVLTF
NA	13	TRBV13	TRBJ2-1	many	TGTGCCAGCAGCTTACCCATTCACAATGAGCAGTTCTTC	CASSLPIHNEQFF
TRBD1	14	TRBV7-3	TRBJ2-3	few	TGTGCCAGCAGCTTGGGACAGAGAGGGAATACGCAGTATTTT	CASSLGQRGNTQYF
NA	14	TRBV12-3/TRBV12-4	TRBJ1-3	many	TGTGCCAGCAGTTTAGGGCAAGCTGGAAACACCATATATTTT	CASSLGQAGNTIYF
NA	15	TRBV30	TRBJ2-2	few	TGTGCCTCCCCAGGGCAGGAGGAGCGTACCGGGGAGCTGTTTTTT	CASPGQEERTGELFF
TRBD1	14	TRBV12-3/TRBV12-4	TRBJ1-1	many	TGTGCCAGCAGTAATCAGGGGGCGCTGGAAAAAGCTTTCTTT	CASSNQGALEKAFF
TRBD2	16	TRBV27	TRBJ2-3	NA	TGTGCCAGCAGGACGGGAGGGGCGGCTAGCACAGATACGCAGTATTTT	CASRTGGAASTDTQYF
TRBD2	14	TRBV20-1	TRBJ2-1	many	TGCAGTGCGCCAGCGGGAGGAGGTGACAATGAGCAGTTCTTC	CSAPAGGGDNEQFF
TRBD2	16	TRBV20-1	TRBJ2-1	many	TGCAGTGCTAAATCTAGCGGGAGGGTTGCCTACAATGAGCAGTTCTTC	CSAKSSGRVAYNEQFF
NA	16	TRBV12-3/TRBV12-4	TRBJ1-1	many	TGTGCCAGCACCGGTGGAGGTCGGGGGGTTGGCGCTGAAGCTTTCTTT	CASTGGGRGVGAEAFF
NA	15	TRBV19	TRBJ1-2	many	TGTGCCAGTAGTATTGGTCGACAGAGCCTCTATGGCTACACCTTC	CASSIGRQSLYGYTF
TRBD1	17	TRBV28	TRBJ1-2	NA	TGTGCCAGCAGTATCCGGGACAGTCGTAGAACCCGCTATAGCTACACCTTC	CASSIRDSRRTRYSYTF
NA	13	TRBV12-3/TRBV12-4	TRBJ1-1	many	TGTGCCAGCAGTTTTCGACAAAACACTGAAGCTTTCTTT	CASSFRQNTEAFF
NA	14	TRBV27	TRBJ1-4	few	TGTGCCAGCAGTTTCTTGGGTAATATCGGAAAACTGTTTTTT	CASSFLGNIGKLFF
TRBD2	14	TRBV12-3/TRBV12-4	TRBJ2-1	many	TGTGCCAGCAGTTCTAGCGGGAGGGCCAATGAGCAGTTCTTC	CASSSSGRANEQFF
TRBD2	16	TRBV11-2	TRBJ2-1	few	TGTGCCAGCAGCTTAGGGTGGAGCGGGAGGGTCAGGGAGCAGTTCTTC	CASSLGWSGRVREQFF
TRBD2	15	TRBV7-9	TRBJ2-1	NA	TGTGCCAGCATCCGCGGGACTAGCGGGAGCAATGAGCAGTTCTTC	CASIRGTSGSNEQFF
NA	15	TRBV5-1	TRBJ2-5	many	TGCGCCAGCAGCTTGGTAGGGCCTAATCGGGAGACCCAGTACTTC	CASSLVGPNRETQYF